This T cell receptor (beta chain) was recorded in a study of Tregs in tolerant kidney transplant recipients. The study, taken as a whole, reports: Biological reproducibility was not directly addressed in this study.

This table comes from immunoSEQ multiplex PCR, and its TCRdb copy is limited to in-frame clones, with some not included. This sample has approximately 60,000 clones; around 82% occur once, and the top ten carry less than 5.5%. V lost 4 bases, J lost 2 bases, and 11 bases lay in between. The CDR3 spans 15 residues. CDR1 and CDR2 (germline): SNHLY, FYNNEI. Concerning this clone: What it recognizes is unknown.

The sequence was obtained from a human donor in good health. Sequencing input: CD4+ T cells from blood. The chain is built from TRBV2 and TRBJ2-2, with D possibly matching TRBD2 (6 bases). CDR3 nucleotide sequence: TGTGCCAGCAGTGCGGCTAGCGTAAACACCGGGGAGCTGTTTTTT. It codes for CASSAASVNTGELFF.